This T cell receptor (beta chain) was captured in a study of post-analysis software for immune sequencing data. Across the whole study: The patients showed relapsing-remitting, secondary progressive and progressive-relapsing multiple sclerosis courses. General study points: When patients were compared with controls, about 5 TRBV segments were more frequent, TRBV5-6, TRBV5-1 and TRBV20-1 among them. People with multiple sclerosis had a significantly lower normalized Chao1 diversity than controls did. F measure showed strong co-clustering of same-batch samples.

cDNA libraries of TCR beta carried unique molecular identifiers. Each batch of roughly 0.9 to 10 million T cells produced roughly 500,000 cDNA molecules. TCRdb reprocessed the PCR reads via MiXCR and lists one record per CDR3 protein. The sample lists hundreds of thousands of distinct CDR3 sequences; about 53% were seen once. The CDR3 is 11 amino acids. Germline-derived CDR1 and CDR2 are SEHNR and FQNEAQ (reference sequence). Concerning this clonotype: Its antigen remains unidentified. The junction differs from germline at one of its ends, possibly a read error.

Sequences were obtained from blood. The chain couples TRBV7-9 to TRBJ2-1; weak D call: TRBD2 (6 bases). The clonotype was recovered from a girl aged 10-17 years with multiple sclerosis. The CDR3 region has the DNA TGTGCCACCAGCGGGCGGGATGAGCAGTTCTTC. Protein product: CATSGRDEQFF.